A selection of T cell receptor beta chains follows, all from one sample in a study of cytomegalovirus exposure and HLA in healthy donors. Only in-frame clones appear in the TCRdb table, and some are missing; sequencing was by immunoSEQ multiplex PCR. The sample carries about 120,000 clones, about 9.4% recorded once. Source material: PBMCs. Receptors were obtained from a woman in her thirties or forties in good health and CMV-seropositive. Both conserved end residues are part of each CDR3. Each record gives: clone size, D gene, J gene, CDR3 length, V gene, CDR3 protein, CDR3 DNA. A D gene is named only where the DNA matches it firmly. Clone size is stated in some rows and not others, as once, few, many or a class when expanded.

>few|.|TRBJ1-1|13|TRBV5-1
CASSLGDSLVAFF
TGCGCCAGCAGCTTGGGCGACAGCCTCGTAGCTTTCTTT
>.|TRBD1|TRBJ1-2|16|TRBV2
CASSSGTGGAHYGYTF
TGTGCCAGCAGTTCCGGGACAGGGGGCGCCCACTATGGCTACACCTTC
>.|.|TRBJ2-7|14|TRBV6-1
CASSGGWQGYEQYF
TGTGCCAGCAGTGGAGGATGGCAGGGCTACGAGCAGTACTTC
>.|TRBD1|TRBJ1-5|14|TRBV19
CASFGQGGNQPQHF
TGTGCCAGTTTCGGACAGGGTGGCAATCAGCCCCAGCATTTT
>.|TRBD2|TRBJ2-7|13|TRBV2
CASEGRGGYEQYF
TGTGCCAGCGAGGGGCGCGGGGGATACGAGCAGTACTTC
>few|.|TRBJ1-1|16|TRBV15
CATSRDLTGANTEAFF
TGTGCCACCAGCAGAGACCTTACAGGTGCGAACACTGAAGCTTTCTTT
>few|.|TRBJ2-5|12|TRBV7-9
CASSFREETQYF
TGTGCCAGCAGCTTCAGGGAAGAGACCCAGTACTTC
>few|TRBD1|TRBJ1-2|18|TRBV27
CASSFLGTAIFSNYGYTF
TGTGCCAGCAGTTTCCTCGGGACAGCTATATTCTCTAACTATGGCTACACCTTC
>few|.|TRBJ1-1|16|TRBV7-3
CASSPSSTLGNTEAFF
TGTGCCAGCAGCCCATCGTCGACTCTGGGGAACACTGAAGCTTTCTTT
>few|.|TRBJ2-3|15|TRBV13
CASSLQGLRTDTQYF
TGTGCCAGCAGCTTACAGGGGCTCCGCACAGATACGCAGTATTTT
>.|TRBD1|TRBJ2-5|15|TRBV10-3
CAISEGRGYQETQYF
TGTGCCATCAGTGAGGGCAGGGGGTACCAAGAGACCCAGTACTTC
>few|.|TRBJ1-3|16|TRBV6-6
CASSYSGMSSGNTIYF
TGTGCCAGCAGTTACTCCGGGATGAGCTCTGGAAACACCATATATTTT
>few|.|TRBJ2-5|13|TRBV7-2
CASSPDSQETQYF
TGTGCCAGCAGCCCGGACAGCCAAGAGACCCAGTACTTC
>few|.|TRBJ2-3|13|TRBV2
CASQRGSTDTQYF
TGTGCCAGTCAACGGGGTAGCACAGATACGCAGTATTTT
>few|.|TRBJ1-2|13|TRBV9
CASSSHRSSGYTF
TGTGCCAGCAGCTCTCACCGAAGCTCTGGCTACACCTTC
>few|.|TRBJ2-5|15|TRBV7-6
CASSIGGDRAETQYF
TGTGCCAGCAGCATAGGAGGTGACAGAGCGGAGACCCAGTACTTC
>few|.|TRBJ2-7|15|TRBV18
CASSPGRDSSYEQYF
TGTGCCAGCTCACCGGGGCGAGATAGCTCCTACGAGCAGTACTTC
>few|TRBD1|TRBJ1-2|16|TRBV5-1
CASSLGSRGRANGYTF
TGCGCCAGCAGCTTGGGGTCCAGGGGGCGCGCGAATGGCTACACCTTC
>few|.|TRBJ2-3|16|TRBV19
CASSISGGWSTDTQYF
TGTGCCAGTAGTATAAGTGGCGGGTGGAGCACAGATACGCAGTATTTT